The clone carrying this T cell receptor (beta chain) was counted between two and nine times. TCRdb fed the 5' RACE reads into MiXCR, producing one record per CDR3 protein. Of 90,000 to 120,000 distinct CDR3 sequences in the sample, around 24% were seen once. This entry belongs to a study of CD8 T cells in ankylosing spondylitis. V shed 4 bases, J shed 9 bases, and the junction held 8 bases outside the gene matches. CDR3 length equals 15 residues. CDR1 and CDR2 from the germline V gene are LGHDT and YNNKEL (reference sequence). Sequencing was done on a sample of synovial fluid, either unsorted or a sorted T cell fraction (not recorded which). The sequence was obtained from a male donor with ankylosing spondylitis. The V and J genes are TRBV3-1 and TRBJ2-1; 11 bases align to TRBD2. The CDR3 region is CASSPTSGSRGEQFF. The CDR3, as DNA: TGTGCCAGCAGCCCTACTAGCGGGAGTAGGGGTGAGCAGTTCTTC.